One sample yielded the 29 T cell receptor beta chains listed below, sequenced in a study of CD8 T cells in ankylosing spondylitis. The study's findings and limits: Within ankylosing spondylitis blood, a TCR beta motif made up of fewer than ten highly homologous variants appeared to be characteristic.

In TCRdb, the 5' RACE reads were re-called with MiXCR into one record per CDR3 protein. Of 350,000 to 550,000 distinct CDR3 sequences listed, about 24% are singletons. These receptors lack a known antigen. The sequenced material came from blood, either unsorted or a sorted T cell fraction (not recorded which). Receptors were obtained from a male donor with ankylosing spondylitis.

This clonotype has just a few counts. The chain recombines TRBV11-2 with TRBJ1-1; TRBD1 matches 8 bases. The CDR3 sequence is 13 residues long. Losses at the gene ends were 3 bases for V and 8 bases for J; bases not matched to a gene: 5. The V gene's germline CDR1 is SGHAT and CDR2 FQNNGV. The CDR3 protein is CASSFQGASEAFF. The CDR3 DNA sequence: TGTGCCAGCAGCTTTCAGGGGGCGTCCGAAGCTTTCTTT. Complete variable domain (other parts from reference TRBV11-2 and TRBJ1-1): EAGVAQSPRYKIIEKRQSVAFWCNPISGHATLYWYQQILGQGPKLLIQFQNNGVVDDSQLPKDRFSAERLKGVDSTLKIQPAKLEDSAVYLCASSFQGASEAFFGQGTRLTVV.

This clonotype was detected only a few times. The V and J genes are TRBV20-1 and TRBJ2-1; possible D gene TRBD2, 5 bases. There are 16 residues in the CDR3. Germline V gene sequence: CDR1 DFQATT, CDR2 SNEGSKA (reference sequence). The V end lost 3 bases, the J end lost 8 bases, and 23 bases lay between the germline ends. The CDR3 region has the DNA TGCAGTGCTAGCAAGCACGGGGTACTCAAGGTCTATGAGCAGTTCTTC. Its translation: CSASKHGVLKVYEQFF.

This clonotype was observed a few times. The CDR3 sequence: CSAQGIGEGYTF. DNA of the CDR3: TGCAGTGCACAGGGTATAGGGGAGGGCTACACCTTC. V is TRBV20-1 and J is TRBJ1-2; weak D call: TRBD1 (6 bases). This CDR3 is 12 amino acids long. The V and J ends lost 6 bases and 8 bases respectively, with 16 bases between them. CDR1 is DFQATT and CDR2 is SNEGSKA in the germline V gene (reference sequence).

This clonotype was detected only once. The CDR3 ends on some other residue instead of the conserved phenylalanine or tryptophan, so this is likely a read error. This chain connects TRBV5-1 to TRBJ2-3, with D hard to call. The ends were cut back, 0 bases at V and 2 bases at J, with 7 bases in the middle. This CDR3 is 14 amino acids long. Germline assignment: CDR1 SGHRS and CDR2 YFSETQ. This chain's CDR3 is CASSLEVDTDTQYL. The CDR3 nucleotides read TGCGCCAGCAGCTTGGAAGTTGACACAGATACGCAGTATCTT.

There are a few counts of this clonotype. V is TRBV7-8 and J is TRBJ1-2; 7 nucleotides agree with TRBD1. The junction had 13 bases not matched to a gene; V was cut back by 5 bases and J by 7 bases. The CDR3 is 15 amino acids. Germline V CDR1 and CDR2: SGHVS, FQNEAQ. CDR3 sequence (DNA): TGTGCCAGCAGCCCACGACCCCAGGGGGTAGTTGGCTACACCTTC. As protein: CASSPRPQGVVGYTF.

This clonotype was recorded many times. This sequence joins TRBV20-1 and TRBJ2-1; 8 positions match TRBD2. Per germline, CDR1 DFQATT and CDR2 SNEGSKA (reference sequence). Trimming removed 5 bases from V and 0 bases from J; junction bases left unmatched: 3. CDR3 size: 14 residues. In nucleotides, the CDR3 is TGCAGTGCTCCTGGACTAGCCTCCTACAATGAGCAGTTCTTC. Translating gives CSAPGLASYNEQFF.

This clonotype was seen more than once but under ten times. The rearrangement joins TRBV19 to TRBJ1-1; D gene unclear. Trimming removed 5 bases from V and 1 base from J, with 14 bases in between. The CDR3 is 15 amino acids. From germline, CDR1 is LNHDA and CDR2 SQIVND (reference sequence). CDR3 sequence (DNA): TGTGCCAGTAGTGCCGAGAGAGCACGGAACACTGAAGCTTTCTTT. Translated: CASSAERARNTEAFF.

The chain is built from TRBV14 and TRBJ2-5; TRBD2 matches 13 bases. Germline CDR1 and CDR2: SGHDN and FVKESK. CDR3 length equals 17 residues. V trimming: 0 bases; J trimming: 3 bases; junction bases outside the gene matches: 4. CDR3 loop: CASSQEGGLAGEETQYF. The CDR3 nucleotides are TGTGCCAGCAGCCAAGAGGGAGGACTAGCGGGAGAAGAGACCCAGTACTTC. Together with reference TRBV14 and TRBJ2-5, the CDR3 gives the full variable domain: EAGVTQFPSHSVIEKGQTVTLRCDPISGHDNLYWYRRVMGKEIKFLLHFVKESKQDESGMPNNRFLAERTGGTYSTLKVQPAELEDSGVYFCASSQEGGLAGEETQYFGPGTRLLVL.

This clonotype was recorded a few times. This rearrangement joins TRBV20-1 to TRBJ2-3, with TRBD2 matching over 10 bases. The V segment lost 3 bases and the J segment 4 bases; nucleotides outside the gene matches: 10. Germline loops: CDR1 DFQATT, CDR2 SNEGSKA (reference sequence). CDR3 length equals 16 residues. The CDR3: CSASLLAGWLADTQYF. The CDR3 nucleotides read TGCAGTGCTAGTCTACTAGCGGGATGGTTGGCAGATACGCAGTATTTT.

This clonotype was recorded many times. The V and J genes are TRBV25-1 and TRBJ1-1, with a weak D call TRBD1 (6 bases). The V end was cut by 1 base, the J end by 13 bases, with 16 bases between. From germline, CDR1 is MGHDK and CDR2 SYGVNS. The length of the CDR3 is 13 residues. CDR3 region: CASSEFGGHFVFF. DNA of the CDR3: TGTGCCAGCAGTGAATTCGGGGGGCATTTCGTTTTCTTT. The full variable domain, rest sourced from reference TRBV25-1 and TRBJ1-1, is EADIYQTPRYLVIGTGKKITLECSQTMGHDKMYWYQQDPGMELHLIHYSYGVNSTEKGDLSSESTVSRIRTEHFPLTLESARPSHTSQYLCASSEFGGHFVFFGQGTRLTVV.

The genes are TRBV18 and TRBJ2-5; D is perhaps TRBD2 (6 bases). The CDR3 is 13 residues long. Per the germline V gene, CDR1 is KGHSH and CDR2 is LQKENI. Trimming shortened V by 2 bases and J by 4 bases, and 8 bases separated the two germline ends. The CDR3 region is CASSPMGGETQYF. CDR3 coding DNA: TGTGCCAGCTCACCAATGGGGGGAGAGACCCAGTACTTC.

The CDR3 spells CASSSTTGTNTGELFF. The CDR3 nucleotides read TGCGCCAGCAGCTCCACGACCGGGACGAACACCGGGGAGCTGTTTTTT. This chain uses TRBV5-1 with TRBJ2-2; weak D call: TRBD2 (5 bases). The CDR3 consists of 16 residues. CDR1 and CDR2 from the germline V gene are SGHRS and YFSETQ. The V end lost 3 bases, the J end lost 0 bases, and 12 bases lay between the germline ends.

This chain links TRBV5-1 with TRBJ2-1, with D possibly being TRBD1 (6 bases). Per the germline V gene, CDR1 is SGHRS and CDR2 is YFSETQ. Trimming stripped 0 bases from V and 9 bases from J, with 13 bases between. The CDR3 has 14 residues. The CDR3 nucleotides are TGCGCCAGCAGCTTGGATACAGGGTACCGTGAGCAGTTCTTC. It encodes CASSLDTGYREQFF.

This clonotype was counted between two and nine times. The rearrangement uses TRBV5-1 and TRBJ2-3, with 9 bases lining up with TRBD1. The CDR3 covers 16 residues. Germline V gene sequence: CDR1 SGHRS, CDR2 YFSETQ. J gave up 5 bases and V 4 bases, and 11 bases lay outside the gene matches. The DNA of the CDR3 is TGCGCCAGCAGCCGATCCGGGACAGGGTGGGGAGATACGCAGTATTTT. It translates to CASSRSGTGWGDTQYF.

This clonotype has only a few counts. The chain joins TRBV11-2 to TRBJ2-5, with 11 bases lining up with TRBD2. The CDR3 spans 16 residues. Germline lookup yields CDR1 SGHAT and CDR2 FQNNGV. The V and J ends lost 2 bases and 4 bases, in that order; junction bases with no gene match: 6. For the CDR3, the DNA is TGTGCCAGCAGCTTATTTCTAGCGGGAGGTGGAGAGACCCAGTACTTC. It specifies CASSLFLAGGGETQYF.

This rearrangement joins TRBV20-1 to TRBJ2-1; 8 bases align to TRBD2. From germline, CDR1 is DFQATT and CDR2 SNEGSKA (reference sequence). The CDR3 contains 16 residues. The V segment lost 1 base and the J segment 3 bases; nucleotides outside the gene matches: 8. The CDR3 reads CSARGGISGVYNEQFF. DNA for the CDR3: TGCAGTGCTAGAGGCGGGATTAGCGGGGTCTACAATGAGCAGTTCTTC.

The CDR3 loop reads CASSFWDTSSYEQYF. The CDR3 bases are TGTGCCAGCAGCTTTTGGGACACGAGCTCCTACGAGCAGTACTTC. The V call is TRBV11-2, the J call TRBJ2-7; D is perhaps TRBD1 (6 bases). Trimming left V 3 bases short and J 0 bases short, with 12 bases between. The CDR3 extends over 15 amino acids. Germline V gene sequence: CDR1 SGHAT, CDR2 FQNNGV.

A few counts support this clonotype. J is TRBJ1-2 and V is TRBV5-1; 7 bases agree with TRBD1. Germline CDR1 and CDR2: SGHRS and YFSETQ. The trim removed 0 bases at V and 6 bases at J, leaving 2 bases unmatched. This CDR3 has 13 residues. As DNA, the CDR3 is TGCGCCAGCAGCTTGGTTGGACAGGATGGCTACACCTTC. Its protein product is CASSLVGQDGYTF. Drawing the rest from reference TRBV5-1 and TRBJ1-2, the complete variable domain is KAGVTQTPRYLIKTRGQQVTLSCSPISGHRSVSWYQQTPGQGLQFLFEYFSETQRNKGNFPGRFSGRQFSNSRSEMNVSTLELGDSALYLCASSLVGQDGYTFGSGTRLTVV.

This clonotype was counted a few times. The chain carries TRBV12-3 or TRBV12-4 and TRBJ2-7; 9 bases agree with TRBD1. V dropped 7 bases and J dropped 5; count of bases not matched to a gene: 3. The CDR3 loop spans 12 amino acids. CDR3 coding DNA: TGTGCCAGCACCCGGACAGGGGACGAGCAGTACTTC. Protein product: CASTRTGDEQYF.

A few counts support this clonotype. The CDR3 DNA sequence: TGCGCCAGCAGCCCCACGACAGGTGGTGGCGAGCAGTACTTC. The encoded protein is CASSPTTGGGEQYF. The chain recombines TRBV5-1 with TRBJ2-7, with D maybe TRBD1 (6 bases). The ends were cut back, 4 bases at V and 6 bases at J, with 17 bases in the middle. The CDR3 contains 14 residues. The germline V gene has CDR1 SGHRS and CDR2 YFSETQ.

J is TRBJ2-1 and V is TRBV5-1; no clear D gene. Germline CDR1 SGHRS, CDR2 YFSETQ. This CDR3 has 15 residues. V shed 4 bases and J shed 7 bases, with 18 bases lying between them. This CDR3 reads CASSHGDFGPNEQFF. The CDR3 DNA sequence: TGCGCCAGCAGCCACGGTGACTTCGGCCCAAATGAGCAGTTCTTC. The full variable domain, in which reference TRBV5-1 and TRBJ2-1 provide the parts outside the CDR3, is KAGVTQTPRYLIKTRGQQVTLSCSPISGHRSVSWYQQTPGQGLQFLFEYFSETQRNKGNFPGRFSGRQFSNSRSEMNVSTLELGDSALYLCASSHGDFGPNEQFFGPGTRLTVL.

This clonotype has only a few counts. This chain links TRBV5-1 with TRBJ2-7, with D maybe TRBD2 (6 bases). Germline CDR1 SGHRS, CDR2 YFSETQ. The V end was cut by 0 bases, the J end by 6 bases, with 19 bases between. This CDR3 is built from 16 residues. CDR3 DNA: TGCGCCAGCAGCTTGGTTTATGGGGGGTCCGGGAGCGAGCAGTACTTC. Translation gives CASSLVYGGSGSEQYF.

This clonotype was observed a handful of times. The rearrangement uses TRBV20-1 and TRBJ2-1; 9 nucleotides line up with TRBD2. This CDR3 is built from 15 residues. Trimming removed 0 bases from V and 8 bases from J; junction bases left unmatched: 8. In germline, CDR1 is DFQATT, CDR2 SNEGSKA (reference sequence). The CDR3 region is CSARDISGRFDEQFF. The CDR3 DNA reads TGCAGTGCTAGAGATATTAGCGGGAGATTCGATGAGCAGTTCTTC.

The V gene is TRBV4-2, the J gene TRBJ1-1; 7 bases align to TRBD1. The CDR3 covers 15 residues. With 4 bases clipped from V and 3 bases from J, the junction kept 8 bases outside the gene matches. Germline V gene lookup returns CDR1 LGHNA and CDR2 YNFKEQ. CDR3 bases: TGTGCCAGCAGCCCAGCAGACAGGGACTACACTGAAGCTTTCTTT. This codes for CASSPADRDYTEAFF.

This clonotype showed up many times. The rearrangement links TRBV20-1 to TRBJ2-3; D uncertain. Trimming took off 1 base at V and 3 bases at J, with 5 bases between the two ends. The CDR3 covers 12 residues. Germline V gene data show CDR1 as DFQATT and CDR2 as SNEGSKA (reference sequence). CDR3 coding DNA: TGCAGTGCTAGAGTGGAGACAGATACGCAGTATTTT. It yields the protein CSARVETDTQYF.

CDR3 residues: CSANGSGKMNTEAFF. CDR3 DNA sequence: TGCAGTGCTAACGGGAGCGGTAAAATGAACACTGAAGCTTTCTTT. This chain links TRBV20-1 with TRBJ1-1; D unclear. The CDR3 runs 15 residues. Germline CDR1 reads DFQATT; CDR2 reads SNEGSKA (reference sequence). The V end lost 4 bases, the J end lost 0 bases, and 15 bases lay between the germline ends.

The chain is built from TRBV6-4 and TRBJ1-1; no clear D gene. Germline assignment: CDR1 MRHNA and CDR2 SNTAGT. Trimming took 0 bases from V and 0 from J, leaving 5 bases between them. CDR3 length: 14 amino acids. CDR3 amino acids: CASSDSDLNTEAFF. In DNA form, the CDR3 reads TGTGCCAGCAGTGACTCGGACTTGAACACTGAAGCTTTCTTT.

This clonotype was counted only a few times. V gene TRBV6-5 combines with J gene TRBJ2-1; TRBD2 aligns across 9 bases. V trimming: 0 bases; J trimming: 4 bases; junction bases outside the gene matches: 7. CDR3 size: 17 residues. Germline V gene data show CDR1 as MNHEY and CDR2 as SVGAGI. CDR3 region: CASSYSDWREGYNEQFF. The CDR3 region has the DNA TGTGCCAGCAGTTACTCTGATTGGCGGGAGGGATACAATGAGCAGTTCTTC.

J is TRBJ2-1 and V is TRBV3-1; 7 nucleotides align to TRBD2. The V gene end was trimmed by 2 bases and the J gene end by 6 bases; junction bases not matched to a gene: 10. The CDR3 has 16 residues. Germline assignment: CDR1 LGHDT and CDR2 YNNKEL (reference sequence). The CDR3 spells CASSQYGGSPGNEQFF. The CDR3 DNA is TGTGCCAGCAGCCAATACGGCGGGAGTCCAGGCAATGAGCAGTTCTTC.